Below, one T cell receptor beta chain is given with its context. Its antigen is not known. This sample stems from a study of T cell repertoires in cytomegalovirus infection. Each CDR3 protein is one row after TCRdb ran MiXCR on the reads. The sample carries a few hundred thousand distinct CDR3 sequences, 25% to 30% recorded once. CDR1 is SNHLY, CDR2 FYNNEI, per germline. Trimming took 8 bases from V and 7 from J; bases not matched to a gene: 9. This CDR3 spans 15 amino acids. This material consisted of cultured PBMCs, taken from culture after CMV antigen stimulation. This TCR derives from a human donor in good health (CMV status not recorded). Some clones in this sample may be carry-over from other donors' samples. The chain employs TRBV2 and TRBJ1-5; 12 nucleotides align to TRBD1. DNA for the CDR3: TGTGCCAGCGTAGGGACAGGGGGCGCCTGGCAGCCCCAGCATTTT. Translation: CASVGTGGAWQPQHF. The variable domain in full, completed from reference TRBV2 and TRBJ1-5, reads EPEVTQTPSHQVTQMGQEVILRCVPISNHLYFYWYRQILGQKVEFLVSFYNNEISEKSEIFDDQFSVERPDGSNFTLKIRSTKLEDSAMYFCASVGTGGAWQPQHFGDGTRLSIL.